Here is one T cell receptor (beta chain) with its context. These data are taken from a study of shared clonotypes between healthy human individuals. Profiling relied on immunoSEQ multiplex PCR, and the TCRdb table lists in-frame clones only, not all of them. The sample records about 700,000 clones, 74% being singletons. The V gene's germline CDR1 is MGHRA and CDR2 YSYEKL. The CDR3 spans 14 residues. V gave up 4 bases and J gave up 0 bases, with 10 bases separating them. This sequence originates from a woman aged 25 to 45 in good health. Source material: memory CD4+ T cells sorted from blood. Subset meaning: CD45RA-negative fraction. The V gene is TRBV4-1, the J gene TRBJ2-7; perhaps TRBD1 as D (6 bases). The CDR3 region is CASSRNRDSYEQYF. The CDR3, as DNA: TGCGCCAGCAGCCGAAACAGGGACTCCTACGAGCAGTACTTC.